These T cell receptor beta chains were read from a single sample in a study of blood T cell repertoires in COVID-19. Here immunoSEQ multiplex PCR was the method, and the copy in TCRdb shows in-frame clones only, minus some. The sample comprises some 300,000 clones, roughly 86% of which are singletons, and approximately 2% rests with the top ten. Material for sequencing was peripheral blood. All receptors derive from a woman aged 30 to 39 with COVID-19, enrolled during active disease. The CDR3 runs from the conserved cysteine through the conserved F or W. The order of the fields is clone size, V gene, J gene, CDR3 length, CDR3 protein. The size entry is marked missing in some rows and otherwise reads once, few, many or a size class.

clone size: NA; V gene: TRBV18; J gene: TRBJ2-1; CDR3 length: 15; CDR3 protein: CASSPWTSGSNEQFF
clone size: NA; V gene: TRBV7-9; J gene: TRBJ1-6; CDR3 length: 17; CDR3 protein: CASSRSGGSRNNSPLHF
clone size: NA; V gene: TRBV18; J gene: TRBJ1-5; CDR3 length: 15; CDR3 protein: CASSPNRDNNQPQHF
clone size: once; V gene: TRBV5-1; J gene: TRBJ1-6; CDR3 length: 15; CDR3 protein: CASSLDGRGHSPLHF
clone size: NA; V gene: TRBV6-5; J gene: TRBJ1-5; CDR3 length: 13; CDR3 protein: CASRNFGNQPQHF
clone size: NA; V gene: TRBV4-1; J gene: TRBJ1-1; CDR3 length: 12; CDR3 protein: CASSQGGGEAFF
clone size: NA; V gene: TRBV7-2; J gene: TRBJ2-2; CDR3 length: 18; CDR3 protein: CASSQAIAGGRVTGELFF
clone size: NA; V gene: TRBV28; J gene: TRBJ1-2; CDR3 length: 13; CDR3 protein: CASSAGTHLGYTF
clone size: NA; V gene: TRBV19; J gene: TRBJ1-1; CDR3 length: 12; CDR3 protein: CASKAGNTEAFF
clone size: NA; V gene: TRBV5-1; J gene: TRBJ1-2; CDR3 length: 13; CDR3 protein: CASSLQTDYGYTF
clone size: NA; V gene: TRBV7-2; J gene: TRBJ1-1; CDR3 length: 15; CDR3 protein: CASSPTTGANTEAFF
clone size: few; V gene: TRBV12-3/TRBV12-4; J gene: TRBJ1-3; CDR3 length: 11; CDR3 protein: CASSLGPYISF
clone size: NA; V gene: TRBV2; J gene: TRBJ1-3; CDR3 length: 14; CDR3 protein: CASSEAGPGNTIYF
clone size: NA; V gene: TRBV7-2; J gene: TRBJ1-1; CDR3 length: 15; CDR3 protein: CASSLDWSSNTEAFF
clone size: NA; V gene: TRBV5-4; J gene: TRBJ1-1; CDR3 length: 17; CDR3 protein: CASSFPPGGRTDTEAFF
clone size: NA; V gene: TRBV19; J gene: TRBJ1-5; CDR3 length: 18; CDR3 protein: CASSIVGTGGRNRQPQHF
clone size: NA; V gene: TRBV7-9; J gene: TRBJ1-1; CDR3 length: 15; CDR3 protein: CASSLGNRVSTEAFF
clone size: NA; V gene: TRBV25-1; J gene: TRBJ2-7; CDR3 length: 12; CDR3 protein: CASSEQGTEQYF
clone size: NA; V gene: TRBV27; J gene: TRBJ2-1; CDR3 length: 10; CDR3 protein: CASSDNEQFF
clone size: NA; V gene: TRBV19; J gene: TRBJ2-5; CDR3 length: 13; CDR3 protein: CASSILGEETQYF
clone size: NA; V gene: TRBV15; J gene: TRBJ2-3; CDR3 length: 18; CDR3 protein: CATSRDSRASGAPDTQYF
clone size: NA; V gene: TRBV7-2; J gene: TRBJ1-2; CDR3 length: 16; CDR3 protein: CASSLAGGRANYGYTF
clone size: NA; V gene: TRBV2; J gene: TRBJ1-4; CDR3 length: 15; CDR3 protein: CASSPQGWGNEKLFF
clone size: NA; V gene: TRBV9; J gene: TRBJ2-7; CDR3 length: 14; CDR3 protein: CASSVVDRDYEQYF
clone size: once; V gene: TRBV19; J gene: TRBJ1-3; CDR3 length: 15; CDR3 protein: CASRTTAGAGNTIYF
clone size: NA; V gene: TRBV9; J gene: TRBJ1-1; CDR3 length: 16; CDR3 protein: CASSVDGRGFNTEAFF
clone size: NA; V gene: TRBV7-2; J gene: TRBJ2-3; CDR3 length: 15; CDR3 protein: CASSLEGARRDTQYF
clone size: once; V gene: TRBV5-1; J gene: TRBJ1-6; CDR3 length: 16; CDR3 protein: CASSLETGAKNSPLHF
clone size: NA; V gene: TRBV24-1; J gene: TRBJ1-4; CDR3 length: 19; CDR3 protein: CATSVPSSPTGLRNEKLFF
clone size: few; V gene: TRBV6-5; J gene: TRBJ2-7; CDR3 length: 16; CDR3 protein: CASSYSPVGRSYEQYF
clone size: NA; V gene: TRBV29-1; J gene: TRBJ2-5; CDR3 length: 19; CDR3 protein: CSYRGGTGVYLGPQETQYF
clone size: few; V gene: TRBV28; J gene: TRBJ1-5; CDR3 length: 16; CDR3 protein: CASSFVTGAVNQPQHF
clone size: NA; V gene: TRBV29-1; J gene: TRBJ1-1; CDR3 length: 11; CDR3 protein: CSPWTGREAFF
clone size: once; V gene: TRBV9; J gene: TRBJ1-5; CDR3 length: 14; CDR3 protein: CASSVGARNQPQHF
clone size: NA; V gene: TRBV28; J gene: TRBJ1-3; CDR3 length: 15; CDR3 protein: CASRGDRLSGNTIYF
clone size: NA; V gene: TRBV27; J gene: TRBJ1-4; CDR3 length: 16; CDR3 protein: CASSLYGWGTNEKLFF
clone size: once; V gene: TRBV7-2; J gene: TRBJ1-2; CDR3 length: 13; CDR3 protein: CASSFQGVGGYTF
clone size: NA; V gene: TRBV6-6; J gene: TRBJ1-2; CDR3 length: 15; CDR3 protein: CASSYPTGLDYGYTF
clone size: NA; V gene: TRBV15; J gene: TRBJ2-3; CDR3 length: 14; CDR3 protein: CATSELTSGDTQYF
clone size: NA; V gene: TRBV19; J gene: TRBJ2-3; CDR3 length: 14; CDR3 protein: CASSLLAGTDTQYF
clone size: NA; V gene: TRBV10-3; J gene: TRBJ2-1; CDR3 length: 14; CDR3 protein: CAISDPTGVYEQFF
clone size: NA; V gene: TRBV7-2; J gene: TRBJ1-2; CDR3 length: 14; CDR3 protein: CASSPFMDKWGYTF
clone size: NA; V gene: TRBV5-1; J gene: TRBJ1-2; CDR3 length: 14; CDR3 protein: CASSGGQGDYGYTF
clone size: NA; V gene: TRBV12-5; J gene: TRBJ1-1; CDR3 length: 22; CDR3 protein: CASGPPKMGQGEESKSIAEAFF
clone size: NA; V gene: TRBV10-3; J gene: TRBJ1-2; CDR3 length: 15; CDR3 protein: CAISESGTVKDGYTF
clone size: NA; V gene: TRBV11-2; J gene: TRBJ1-2; CDR3 length: 12; CDR3 protein: CASSQGPGSYTF
clone size: NA; V gene: TRBV6-5; J gene: TRBJ2-3; CDR3 length: 13; CDR3 protein: CASSYSGRGAEYF
clone size: NA; V gene: TRBV4-2; J gene: TRBJ1-6; CDR3 length: 15; CDR3 protein: CASSQDRTGGSPLHF
clone size: NA; V gene: TRBV11-2; J gene: TRBJ2-1; CDR3 length: 14; CDR3 protein: CASSFGGTYNEQFF
clone size: NA; V gene: TRBV4-1; J gene: TRBJ2-5; CDR3 length: 16; CDR3 protein: CASSPVGSGGGETQYF
clone size: NA; V gene: TRBV19; J gene: TRBJ1-2; CDR3 length: 15; CDR3 protein: CASSTRSGGGYGYTF
clone size: NA; V gene: TRBV24-1; J gene: TRBJ1-1; CDR3 length: 11; CDR3 protein: CATRIGGEAFF
clone size: NA; V gene: TRBV28; J gene: TRBJ1-2; CDR3 length: 14; CDR3 protein: CASARNDLRYGYTF
clone size: NA; V gene: TRBV5-4; J gene: TRBJ2-5; CDR3 length: 17; CDR3 protein: CASSPTGTSTGQETQYF
clone size: NA; V gene: TRBV5-1; J gene: TRBJ1-1; CDR3 length: 14; CDR3 protein: CASSLRSKDTEAFF